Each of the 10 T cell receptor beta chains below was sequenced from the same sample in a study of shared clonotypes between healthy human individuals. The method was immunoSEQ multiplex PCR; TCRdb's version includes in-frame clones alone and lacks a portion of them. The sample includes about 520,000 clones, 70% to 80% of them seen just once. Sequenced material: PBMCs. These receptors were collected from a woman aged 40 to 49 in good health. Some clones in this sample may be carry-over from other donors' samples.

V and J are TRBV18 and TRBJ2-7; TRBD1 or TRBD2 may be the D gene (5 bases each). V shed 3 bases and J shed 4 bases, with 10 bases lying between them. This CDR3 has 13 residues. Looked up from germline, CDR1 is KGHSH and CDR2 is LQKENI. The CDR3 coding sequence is TGTGCCAGCTCACCTCAAGGGGAGTACGAGCAGTACTTC. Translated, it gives CASSPQGEYEQYF.

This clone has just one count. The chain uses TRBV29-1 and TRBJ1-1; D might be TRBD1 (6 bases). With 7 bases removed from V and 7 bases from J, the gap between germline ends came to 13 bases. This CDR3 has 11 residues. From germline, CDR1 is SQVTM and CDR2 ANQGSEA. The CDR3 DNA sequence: TGCAGCGCTAAGGACAGCTTTGAAGCTTTCTTT. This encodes CSAKDSFEAFF.

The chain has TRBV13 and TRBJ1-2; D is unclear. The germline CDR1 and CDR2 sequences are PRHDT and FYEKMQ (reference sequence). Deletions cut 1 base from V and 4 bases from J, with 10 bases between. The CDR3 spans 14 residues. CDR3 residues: CASSLEAGVYGYTF. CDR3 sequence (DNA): TGTGCCAGCAGCTTAGAGGCAGGAGTCTATGGCTACACCTTC.

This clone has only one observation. The CDR3: CASSDSGNFSYNEQFF. In DNA form, the CDR3 reads TGTGCCAGCAGTGACTCAGGGAATTTCTCCTACAATGAGCAGTTCTTC. This chain uses TRBV6-4 with TRBJ2-1; D gene uncertain. The V and J ends lost 0 bases and 0 bases respectively, with 9 bases between them. This CDR3 spans 16 amino acids. The germline CDR1 and CDR2 sequences are MRHNA and SNTAGT.

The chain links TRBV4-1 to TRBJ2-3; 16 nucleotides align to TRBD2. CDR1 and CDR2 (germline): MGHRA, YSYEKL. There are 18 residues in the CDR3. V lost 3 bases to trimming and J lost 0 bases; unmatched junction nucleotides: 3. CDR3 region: CASSHGTSGRASTDTQYF. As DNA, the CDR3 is TGCGCCAGCAGCCACGGGACTAGCGGGAGGGCTAGCACAGATACGCAGTATTTT.

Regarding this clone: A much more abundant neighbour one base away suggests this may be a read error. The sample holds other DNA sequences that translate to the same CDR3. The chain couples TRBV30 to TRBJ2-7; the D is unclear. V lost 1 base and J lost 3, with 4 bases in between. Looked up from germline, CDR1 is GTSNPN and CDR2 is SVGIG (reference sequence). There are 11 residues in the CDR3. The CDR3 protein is CAWSGNYEQYF. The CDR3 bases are TGTGCCTGGAGTGGAAACTACGAGCAGTACTTC.

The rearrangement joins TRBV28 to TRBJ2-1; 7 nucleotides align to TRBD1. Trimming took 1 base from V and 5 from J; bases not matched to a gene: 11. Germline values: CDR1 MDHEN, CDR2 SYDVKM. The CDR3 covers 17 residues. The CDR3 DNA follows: TGTGCCAGCAGTTTATCCCCTAGACAGGGTGTCCACAATGAGCAGTTCTTC. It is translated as CASSLSPRQGVHNEQFF.

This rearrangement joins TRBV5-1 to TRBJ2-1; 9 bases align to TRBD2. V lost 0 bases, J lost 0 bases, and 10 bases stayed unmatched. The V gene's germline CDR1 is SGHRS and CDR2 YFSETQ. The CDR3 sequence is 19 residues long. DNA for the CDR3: TGCGCCAGCAGCTTGGTAGTTAGCGGGAGAAAGGTCTCCTACAATGAGCAGTTCTTC. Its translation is CASSLVVSGRKVSYNEQFF.

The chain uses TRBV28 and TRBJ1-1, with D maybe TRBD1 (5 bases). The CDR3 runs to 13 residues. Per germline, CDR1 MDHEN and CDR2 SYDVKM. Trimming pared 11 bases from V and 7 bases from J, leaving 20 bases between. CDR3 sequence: CALNRDGVSEAFF. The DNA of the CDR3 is TGTGCCCTGAACCGGGACGGGGTAAGTGAAGCTTTCTTT.

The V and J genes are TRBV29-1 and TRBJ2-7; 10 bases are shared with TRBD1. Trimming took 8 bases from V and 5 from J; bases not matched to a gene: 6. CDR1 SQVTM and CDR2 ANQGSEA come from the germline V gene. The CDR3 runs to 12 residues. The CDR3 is CSLAGQGNEQYF. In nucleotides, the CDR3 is TGCAGCTTAGCGGGACAGGGGAACGAGCAGTACTTC.